The clone carrying this TCR beta chain was seen a few times. TCRdb passed the 5' RACE reads through MiXCR, listing each CDR3 protein once. Among about 36,000 distinct CDR3 sequences, roughly 5.5% were seen once, and the ten largest hold 29%. Germline CDR1 MNHEY, CDR2 SMNVEV (reference sequence). The ends lost 1 base at V and 3 bases at J; junction bases unmatched: 7. The CDR3 extends over 17 amino acids. The source of the sample is a study of spatial heterogeneity in lung cancer. Time point noted: sample taken at primary tumor resection. Sequencing covered unsorted whole RNA taken from tumor, nontumor lung or frozen PBMC.

The TCR originated in a female donor with early-stage non-small cell lung cancer. This chain connects TRBV27 to TRBJ2-5; 11 bases agree with TRBD2. The specimen was PBMCs, collected at surgery. The CDR3 nucleotides read TGTGCCAGCAGTTTATACCCCGCGACTAGCGGGAAAGAGACCCAGTACTTC. Protein sequence: CASSLYPATSGKETQYF.